Listed below are T cell receptor beta chains from one sample, sequenced in a study of shared clonotypes between healthy human individuals. Some clones are missing from TCRdb's copy, which holds only in-frame ones; the method was immunoSEQ multiplex PCR. Of some 2,100,000 clones in the sample, about 94% were seen once. The sample comprised naive CD4+ T cells sorted from blood. The source of these receptors is a man between 18 and 35 years old in good health. Each CDR3 is given with its conserved first and last residue. A D gene is named only where the DNA matches it firmly. Part of the rows lack a size; the others show once, few, many or a class for expanded clones.

15	.	TRBD1	TRBJ2-7	TRBV6-5	CASSYRTGKNYEQYF	TGTGCCAGCAGTTACAGGACAGGGAAAAACTACGAGCAGTACTTC
17	once	TRBD2	TRBJ2-7	TRBV18	CASSARLAGERSYEQYF	TGTGCCAGCTCAGCCCGACTAGCGGGAGAGAGGTCCTACGAGCAGTACTTC
14	.	TRBD1	TRBJ2-7	TRBV28	CASSSGQGVYEQYF	TGTGCCAGCAGCTCCGGACAGGGGGTCTACGAGCAGTACTTC
16	.	.	TRBJ1-6	TRBV4-1	CASSQPGRGRGTALHF	TGCGCCAGCAGCCAACCCGGACGGGGCCGGGGTACGGCCCTCCACTTT
13	.	.	TRBJ2-5	TRBV10-3	CAISESTSETQYF	TGTGCCATCAGTGAGTCGACCAGCGAGACCCAGTACTTC
15	.	TRBD2	TRBJ2-7	TRBV10-3	CAISATSGPIYEQYF	TGTGCCATCAGTGCGACTAGCGGGCCGATCTACGAGCAGTACTTC
14	.	.	TRBJ1-4	TRBV7-2	CASSESGRDEKLFF	TGTGCCAGCAGCGAATCGGGGAGAGATGAAAAACTGTTTTTT
15	.	.	TRBJ1-2	TRBV5-1	CASSLAFKQNYGYTF	TGCGCCAGCAGCTTGGCTTTCAAACAAAACTATGGCTACACCTTC
14	.	.	TRBJ1-3	TRBV2	CASIDRISGNTIYF	TGTGCCAGCATCGACCGTATCTCTGGAAACACCATATATTTT
17	.	.	TRBJ1-1	TRBV2	CASTQRGTTGFTTEAFF	TGTGCCAGCACCCAAAGAGGAACTACGGGGTTTACCACTGAAGCTTTCTTT
16	.	.	TRBJ2-7	TRBV2	CASSEGSNLPLYEQYF	TGTGCCAGCAGTGAGGGCAGCAACCTCCCCTTATACGAGCAGTACTTC
15	.	.	TRBJ2-7	TRBV9	CASSPPGVYSYEQYF	TGTGCCAGCAGCCCCCCCGGGGTGTACTCCTACGAGCAGTACTTC
17	.	.	TRBJ1-3	TRBV5-1	CASSLDGGGYSGNTIYF	TGCGCCAGCAGCTTGGACGGTGGCGGATACTCTGGAAACACCATATATTTT
14	.	TRBD1	TRBJ2-5	TRBV5-1	CASSSDTGGGTQYF	TGCGCCAGCAGCTCCGATACAGGGGGAGGAACCCAGTACTTC
14	.	TRBD2	TRBJ2-5	TRBV11-1	CASRQWSGGETQYF	TGTGCCAGCCGCCAGTGGAGCGGGGGAGAGACCCAGTACTTC
14	.	TRBD1	TRBJ2-5	TRBV5-1	CASSLATGQETQYF	TGCGCCAGCAGCTTGGCGACAGGGCAAGAGACCCAGTACTTC
11	.	.	TRBJ2-1	TRBV10-2	CASEAHNEQFF	TGCGCCAGCGAGGCTCACAATGAGCAGTTCTTC
15	once	.	TRBJ2-1	TRBV10-3	CAISEQVGGENEQFF	TGTGCCATCAGTGAGCAGGTAGGGGGGGAAAATGAGCAGTTCTTC
12	.	TRBD1	TRBJ2-1	TRBV10-3	CAIRAQGGEQFF	TGTGCCATCAGGGCACAGGGGGGTGAGCAGTTCTTC
15	.	.	TRBJ1-4	TRBV6-6	CASSYYRAPNEKLFF	TGTGCCAGCAGTTACTACAGGGCTCCTAATGAAAAACTGTTTTTT
12	.	.	TRBJ2-2	TRBV2	CASKAGGGELFF	TGTGCCAGCAAGGCTGGGGGCGGGGAGCTGTTTTTT
12	.	.	TRBJ1-5	TRBV30	CAWSPGDQPQHF	TGTGCCTGGAGTCCGGGTGATCAGCCCCAGCATTTT
13	.	.	TRBJ2-7	TRBV12-1	CASSPQILIEQYF	TGTGCCAGCAGCCCGCAGATCCTCATCGAGCAGTACTTC
13	.	TRBD1	TRBJ1-2	TRBV28	CAGGTGGYYGYTF	TGTGCCGGAGGGACAGGGGGCTACTATGGCTACACCTTC
13	.	.	TRBJ1-5	TRBV14	CASSQAITGPQHF	TGTGCCAGCAGCCAAGCCATCACGGGGCCCCAGCATTTT
15	once	.	TRBJ1-5	TRBV4-3	CASSQDRGAGQPQHF	TGCGCCAGCAGCCAAGATCGGGGGGCGGGTCAGCCCCAGCATTTT
15	.	TRBD1	TRBJ1-5	TRBV11-2	CASSPLTGGAGKQHF	TGTGCCAGCAGCCCGTTGACAGGGGGCGCAGGGAAACAGCATTTT
14	.	.	TRBJ2-5	TRBV9	CASSVGGREETQYF	TGTGCCAGCAGCGTAGGTGGAAGAGAAGAGACCCAGTACTTC
13	.	TRBD1	TRBJ2-7	TRBV18	CASSTGQGYEQYF	TGTGCCAGCTCAACGGGACAGGGCTACGAGCAGTACTTC
19	.	.	TRBJ1-1	TRBV9	CASSVGQELKLTMNTEAFF	TGTGCCAGCAGCGTAGGGCAGGAGCTAAAACTCACCATGAACACTGAAGCTTTCTTT
14	few	TRBD1	TRBJ1-6	TRBV6-1	CASTLRGLEGTLHF	TGTGCCAGCACCTTGAGGGGGCTGGAAGGAACCCTCCACTTT
15	.	.	TRBJ1-2	TRBV27	CASRWWASSNYGYTF	TGTGCCAGCAGGTGGTGGGCGTCTTCTAACTATGGCTACACCTTC
14	.	.	TRBJ2-7	TRBV7-9	CASSPSPQVYEQYF	TGTGCCAGCAGCCCGTCACCCCAGGTCTACGAGCAGTACTTC
14	.	TRBD1	TRBJ1-2	TRBV5-4	CASSPRDSYYGYTF	TGTGCCAGCAGCCCCCGGGACAGCTACTATGGCTACACCTTC
13	.	.	TRBJ2-2	TRBV30	CAWSPVNTGELFF	TGTGCCTGGAGTCCAGTCAACACCGGGGAGCTGTTTTTT
12	once	.	TRBJ1-2	TRBV10-3	CATRETVYGYTF	TGTGCCACCAGGGAGACAGTGTATGGCTACACCTTC
15	.	TRBD1	TRBJ2-2	TRBV2	CASSTDRGNTGELFF	TGTGCCAGCAGTACTGACAGGGGGAACACCGGGGAGCTGTTTTTT
15	.	TRBD1	TRBJ1-1	TRBV23-1	CARTPEQGVNTEAFF	TGCGCCCGAACACCGGAACAGGGGGTTAACACTGAAGCTTTCTTT
13	.	TRBD2	TRBJ2-7	TRBV27	CASRMGGTYEQYF	TGTGCCAGCAGGATGGGGGGGACCTACGAGCAGTACTTC
14	.	TRBD1	TRBJ1-4	TRBV5-1	CASSSGQENEKLFF	TGCGCCAGCAGCTCGGGACAGGAAAATGAAAAACTGTTTTTT
16	.	.	TRBJ2-3	TRBV9	CASSVGVVASTDTQYF	TGTGCCAGCAGCGTAGGGGTAGTAGCGAGCACAGATACGCAGTATTTT
14	.	.	TRBJ2-3	TRBV5-4	CASSFLELTDTQYF	TGTGCCAGCAGCTTTTTAGAGCTCACAGATACGCAGTATTTT
17	few	.	TRBJ2-2	TRBV4-1	CASSQLQLALNTGELFF	TGCGCCAGCAGCCAACTCCAACTCGCATTAAACACCGGGGAGCTGTTTTTT
12	.	.	TRBJ2-7	TRBV2	CASSARGNEQYF	TGTGCCAGCAGTGCGCGCGGGAACGAGCAGTACTTC
16	.	.	TRBJ1-4	TRBV6-6	CASSYSGGTTNEKLFF	TGTGCCAGCAGTTACTCCGGAGGGACGACTAATGAAAAACTGTTTTTT
13	.	TRBD1	TRBJ2-7	TRBV2	CASSGTGPDEQYF	TGTGCCAGCAGTGGGACAGGGCCCGACGAGCAGTACTTC